This T cell receptor beta chain was sequenced for a study of response to subunit inactivated influenza vaccine. General study findings and limits: Few new T cells, the authors suggested, are recruited by each seasonal influenza vaccination.

TCRdb re-derived calls from the RT-PCR reads in MiXCR, one entry per CDR3 protein. The table includes 700,000 to 800,000 distinct CDR3 sequences, around a sixth detected once. There are 13 residues in the CDR3. Trimming cost V 5 bases and J 6 bases, with 10 bases left between them. As for this clonotype: Antigen unknown.

The origin of this receptor is a man aged 45-65 years who received an inactivated influenza vaccine. The genes are TRBV12-3 or TRBV12-4 and TRBJ2-2, with D possibly TRBD2 on 5 matching bases. This specimen was PBMCs from blood, taken 4 to 6 days after vaccination. The CDR3 bases are TGTGCCAGCAGTCAGGACTTTTCCGGGGAGCTGTTTTTT. It codes for CASSQDFSGELFF.